This T cell receptor beta chain was sequenced during a study of technical replicates of blood from a few donors. Germline V gene sequence: CDR1 MNHEY, CDR2 SVGAGI. This CDR3 contains 14 residues. Trimming removed 5 bases at V and 2 bases at J, with 13 bases between. Libraries were prepared by immunoSEQ multiplex PCR; TCRdb keeps only in-frame clonotypes and omits some of them. The sample yields fewer than 65,000 clones, approximately 87% seen once. The receptor comes from a human donor in good health. Some clones in this sample may be carry-over from other donors' samples. Sequenced input: PBMCs. The chain combines TRBV6-5 with TRBJ2-7, with D possibly TRBD1 on 6 matching bases. Written as DNA, the CDR3 is TGTGCCAGCAGTCACGAAACAGGGACCTACGAGCAGTACTTC. It codes for CASSHETGTYEQYF.